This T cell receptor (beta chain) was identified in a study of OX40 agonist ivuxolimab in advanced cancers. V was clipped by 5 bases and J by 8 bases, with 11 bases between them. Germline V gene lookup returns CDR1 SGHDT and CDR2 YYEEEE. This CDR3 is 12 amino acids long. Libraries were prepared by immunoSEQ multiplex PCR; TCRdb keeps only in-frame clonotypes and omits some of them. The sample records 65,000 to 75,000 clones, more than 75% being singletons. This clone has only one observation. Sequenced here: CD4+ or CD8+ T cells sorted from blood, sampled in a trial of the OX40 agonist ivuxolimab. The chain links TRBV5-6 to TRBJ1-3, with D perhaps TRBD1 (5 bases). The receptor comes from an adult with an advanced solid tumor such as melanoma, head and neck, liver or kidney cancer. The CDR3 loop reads CASRLGADTIYF. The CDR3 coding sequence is TGTGCCAGCAGATTAGGGGCAGACACCATATATTTT.